The source of this T cell receptor (beta chain) is a study of blood T cell repertoires in COVID-19. For the study at large: COVID-19 samples collected from the United States, Italy and Spain covered acute and convalescent phases. Nucleic acid was either cDNA or gDNA, and it came from T cells, B-cell-depleted T cells, or PBMCs.

TCRdb's table, derived via immunoSEQ multiplex PCR, lists solely in-frame clones and lacks some. The repertoire holds about 170,000 clones, with around four fifths as singletons. This CDR3 is built from 13 residues. Germline V gives CDR1 SGDLS, CDR2 YYNGEE. The V end was cut by 3 bases, the J end by 9 bases, with 14 bases between. V usage is TRBV9 and J usage is TRBJ2-3, with D possibly matching TRBD2 (7 bases). The receptor was isolated from a woman of 80 years or more with COVID-19, enrolled during active disease. The sequenced material came from peripheral blood. The CDR3 sequence is CASSAQGGGTQYF. For the CDR3, the DNA is TGTGCCAGCAGCGCCCAAGGGGGAGGGACGCAGTATTTT.